This T cell receptor beta chain is drawn from a study of blood T cell repertoires in COVID-19. Cohort 3 donors counted as recovered after two negative PCRs, clearance, or resolved symptoms. This CDR3 is 15 amino acids long. The germline V gene encodes CDR1 SGHVS and CDR2 FQNEAQ. V lost 2 bases, J lost 2 bases, and 3 bases stayed unmatched. Sequencing used immunoSEQ multiplex PCR; TCRdb keeps in-frame clones, though not all of them. The sample contains around 170,000 clones, roughly 86% of which appear only once. Sequencing was done on a sample of PBMCs or T cells enriched from blood (not recorded which). This TCR came from a woman aged 30 to 39 who had recovered from COVID-19. V gene TRBV7-8 combines with J gene TRBJ1-5, with TRBD1 matching over 7 bases. The DNA for the CDR3 is TGTGCCAGCAGCTTATACGGACAGGGCAATCAGCCCCAGCATTTT. Translated, it gives CASSLYGQGNQPQHF.